The entry below gives a single T cell receptor (beta chain) sequence along with its context. The target of this receptor is not known. No base quality information exists; no much larger clone differs at one position. Counted from cysteine to phenylalanine, this CDR3 has 14 amino acids. Only the CDR3 portion is preserved as DNA: 42 bases, with reading frame beginning at the first base. Taken from the germline V gene (reference sequence), the CDR1 and CDR2 loops are SGHAT and FQDESV. Clipping removes 4 bases from V and 2 bases from J, with 2 as the unmatched junction base count. In the prospective study, participants were roughly 18 to 89 years old, resided in around 25 geographic areas of the United States, and were enrolled through a virtual design. In the prospective study, participants were assigned to cohorts based on the clinical history participants reported in a screening survey and a study questionnaire. Exposed participants were defined as having been in contact with someone with a PCR-confirmed or clinician-diagnosed COVID-19 case within 2 weeks of study entry. Each participant in the prospective study had whole blood, serum and a nasopharyngeal or oropharyngeal swab collected by mobile phlebotomists. Over an approximately 2-month period, participants in the prospective study had the option of providing additional blood draws and questionnaires. Blood samples from the prospective study were shipped frozen or at room temperature prior to DNA extraction.

The data are from a study of blood T cell repertoires in COVID-19 (TCRdb year 2020). In terms of the full investigation: Samples from collaborators originated in the United States, Italy and Spain and spanned both the acute and convalescent phases of COVID-19. Where available, HLA class I and class II types were taken from metadata supplied by the sample provider and were not determined by assay-based typing. Deeply sampled blood TCRbeta repertoires from subjects exposed to, actively infected with, or recovered from COVID-19 were included in the dataset. A freely available public database, intended as a resource for researchers studying the immune response to SARS-CoV-2, is where the repertoires were released. Samples were obtained from the ongoing ImmuneRACE study (first 160 participants) and from over 1,000 subjects provided by 6 global collaborators. The sample metadata nearly always contained a de-identified subject ID, COVID-19 status, age in years and sex. The prospective study material was composed of cDNA or gDNA derived from T cells, B-cell-depleted T cells, or PBMCs. What the research found in general, with its limitations: How much clinical and demographic metadata was included differed by source and by participant, and the metadata was provided uncurated.

The immunoSEQ Assay, a bias-controlled multiplex PCR, was used to amplify TCRbeta CDR3 regions from genomic DNA. The published analysis was carried out like this. Nucleated cell counts per sample were estimated from amplification of reference gene primers within the assay. To quantify the absolute abundance of each unique TCRbeta CDR3 rearrangement, sequence reads were collapsed and filtered. For each sample, productive Simpson clonality was calculated as the square root of Simpson's diversity index over productive rearrangements. TCRdb re-hosts the immuneACCESS table, in-frame sequences only. Its copies lack some clones; in the studies checked, an unresolved V gene accounts for under half of them, and the cause for the rest is not known. V and J calls plus clone size are reproduced from that table; the DNA served to infer D and trimming. Within this sample are 200,000 to 250,000 clones, with around 87% of them counted one time only. The ten largest clones take up about 14% of the sample.

Sequencing input: PBMCs or T cells enriched from blood (not recorded which). The chain uses TRBV11-1 and TRBJ1-3; 7 central nucleotides agree with TRBD1. The source of this sequence is a young man who had been exposed to COVID-19. In nucleotides, the sequence is TGTGCCAGCAGCTCGACAGGGACTGGAAACACCATATATTTT. Its protein is CASSSTGTGNTIYF.